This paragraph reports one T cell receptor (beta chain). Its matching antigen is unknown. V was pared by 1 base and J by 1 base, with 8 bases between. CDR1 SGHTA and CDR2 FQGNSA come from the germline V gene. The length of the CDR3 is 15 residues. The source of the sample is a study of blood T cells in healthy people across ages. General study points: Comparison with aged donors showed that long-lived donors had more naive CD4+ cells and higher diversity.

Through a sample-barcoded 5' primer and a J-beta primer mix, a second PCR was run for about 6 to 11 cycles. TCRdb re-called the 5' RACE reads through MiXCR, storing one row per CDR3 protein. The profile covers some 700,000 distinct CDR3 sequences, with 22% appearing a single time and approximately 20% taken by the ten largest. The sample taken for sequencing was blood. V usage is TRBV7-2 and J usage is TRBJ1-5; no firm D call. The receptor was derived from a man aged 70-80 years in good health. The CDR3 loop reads CASSLGSGSNQPQHF. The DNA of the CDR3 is TGTGCCAGCAGCTTAGGAAGCGGAAGCAATCAGCCCCAGCATTTT. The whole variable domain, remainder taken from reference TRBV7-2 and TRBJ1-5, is GAGVSQSPSNKVTEKGKDVELRCDPISGHTALYWYRQSLGQGLEFLIYFQGNSAPDKSGLPSDRFSAERTGGSVSTLTIQRTQQEDSAVYLCASSLGSGSNQPQHFGDGTRLSIL.